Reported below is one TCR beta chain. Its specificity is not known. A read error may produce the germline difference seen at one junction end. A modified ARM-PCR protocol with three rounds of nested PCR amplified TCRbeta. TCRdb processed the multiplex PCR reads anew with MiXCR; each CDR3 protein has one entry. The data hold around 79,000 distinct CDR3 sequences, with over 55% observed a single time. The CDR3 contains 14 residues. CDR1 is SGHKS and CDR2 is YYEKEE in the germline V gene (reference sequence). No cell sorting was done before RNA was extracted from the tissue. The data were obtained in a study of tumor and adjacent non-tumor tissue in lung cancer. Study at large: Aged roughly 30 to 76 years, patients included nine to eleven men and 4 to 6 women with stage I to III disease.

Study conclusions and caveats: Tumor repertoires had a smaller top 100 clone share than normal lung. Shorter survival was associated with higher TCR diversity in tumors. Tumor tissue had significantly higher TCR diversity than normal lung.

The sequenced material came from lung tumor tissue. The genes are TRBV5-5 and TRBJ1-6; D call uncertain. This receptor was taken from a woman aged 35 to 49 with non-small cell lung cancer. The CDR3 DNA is TGTGCCAGCAGCCTTTCAGATGATAATCCACCCCTCCACTTT. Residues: CASSLSDDNPPLHF.